These T cell receptor beta chains were read from a single sample in a study of control samples from healthy donors and cancer patients. The method was immunoSEQ multiplex PCR; TCRdb's version includes in-frame clones alone and lacks a portion of them. The sample holds 120,000 to 150,000 clones, roughly nine tenths seen once. Specimen: blood. Source of these receptors: a woman in her 30s in good health. Each CDR3 is given with its conserved first and last residue. The D gene is left open where the match is weak. Clone sizes are given selectively: once, few, many, or a class where the clone is expanded.

D gene	V gene	clone size	J gene	CDR3 DNA	CDR3 protein
TRBD1	TRBV18	-	TRBJ1-2	TGTGCCAGCTCATCCACGACAGGGGACTATGGCTACACCTTC	CASSSTTGDYGYTF
TRBD2	TRBV30	once	TRBJ2-5	TGTGCCTGGAGTCCGGGGGGAAGCGAGACCCAGTACTTC	CAWSPGGSETQYF
-	TRBV6-5	once	TRBJ1-1	TGTGCCAGCAGGACTGACCTCTACACTGAAGCTTTCTTT	CASRTDLYTEAFF
-	TRBV19	-	TRBJ1-5	TGTGCCAGTAGTGGAGACCGTAGCAATCAGCCCCAGCATTTT	CASSGDRSNQPQHF
TRBD1	TRBV6-2/TRBV6-3	-	TRBJ2-3	TGTGCCAGCAGTTACCCTCGATCGGTGGGACAGGGTCGGGATACGCAGTATTTT	CASSYPRSVGQGRDTQYF
-	TRBV29-1	few	TRBJ1-2	TGCAGCGCCGGGTCCGGGACCTCAGGGGGCTACACCTTC	CSAGSGTSGGYTF
-	TRBV29-1	-	TRBJ1-4	TGCAGCGTTGACTTACGGGACATCAATGAAAAACTGTTTTTT	CSVDLRDINEKLFF
-	TRBV29-1	-	TRBJ1-2	TGCAGCGTTGTTTTCTCTCAGGATCACTATGGCTACACCTTC	CSVVFSQDHYGYTF
-	TRBV18	-	TRBJ2-7	TGTGCCAGCTCAAGGTCGGCCCCGGCGGGCAGGGCCTACGAGCAGTACTTC	CASSRSAPAGRAYEQYF
TRBD1	TRBV6-5	once	TRBJ1-6	TGTGCCAGCAGTTACGGGACAGGGGGGAATTCACCCCTCCACTTT	CASSYGTGGNSPLHF
-	TRBV14	-	TRBJ2-7	TGTGCCAGCAGCCAAGGGGCCGGGGCCTACTACGAGCAGTACTTC	CASSQGAGAYYEQYF
-	TRBV6-6	-	TRBJ1-6	TGTGCCAGCAGACAAGCCGGAGGGGGGCCCCTCCACTTT	CASRQAGGGPLHF
-	TRBV28	-	TRBJ1-3	TGTGCCAGCAGTTTATCTAGCCAGGCTGGAAACACCATATATTTT	CASSLSSQAGNTIYF
TRBD2	TRBV27	-	TRBJ2-3	TGTGCCAGCACCGGTGGGAGGGCACGGGCATTAGGAGATACGCAGTATTTT	CASTGGRARALGDTQYF
-	TRBV6-5	-	TRBJ1-3	TGTGCCAGCAGTTACGGGACGGCCGTTTCTGGAAACACCATATATTTT	CASSYGTAVSGNTIYF
-	TRBV29-1	-	TRBJ1-3	TGCAGCGCCGACGAAGCGGCTGGAAACACCATATATTTT	CSADEAAGNTIYF
-	TRBV5-8	-	TRBJ2-7	TGTGCCAGCAGCTTTGTCGGGAGCTCCTACGAGCAGTACTTC	CASSFVGSSYEQYF
TRBD1	TRBV7-8	-	TRBJ1-3	TGTGCCAGCAGCTTATACATAGTAGCCCCGCAGGGGGCTAGGTCTGGAAACACCATATATTTT	CASSLYIVAPQGARSGNTIYF
TRBD2	TRBV19	once	TRBJ2-1	TGTGCCAGTAGTGTAGCGGGAAACTCCTACAATGAGCAGTTCTTC	CASSVAGNSYNEQFF
TRBD2	TRBV7-3	-	TRBJ2-3	TGTGCCAGCAGCGCCTCCGGGAGGGCCGGCACAGATACGCAGTATTTT	CASSASGRAGTDTQYF
-	TRBV19	-	TRBJ2-3	TGTGCCAGTAGTACGATCTCCCCGGGATACACAGATACGCAGTATTTT	CASSTISPGYTDTQYF
TRBD1	TRBV5-1	-	TRBJ2-3	TGCGCCAGCAGCTTGACAGGGGTAAACACAGATACGCAGTATTTT	CASSLTGVNTDTQYF
-	TRBV11-2	-	TRBJ1-6	TGTGCCAGCAGGTCCTGGGGCCGACAGGATAATTCACCCCTCCACTTT	CASRSWGRQDNSPLHF
-	TRBV5-1	-	TRBJ2-7	TGCGCCAGCAGCCCGATGAGGGTAGCGGTGCAGGAGCAGTACTTC	CASSPMRVAVQEQYF
TRBD1	TRBV19	-	TRBJ2-1	TGTGCCACCCGACAGGGGGAATCCTACAATGAGCAGTTCTTC	CATRQGESYNEQFF
-	TRBV2	-	TRBJ2-7	TGTGCCAGCAGGGACTTGGAGGACTACGAGCAGTACTTC	CASRDLEDYEQYF